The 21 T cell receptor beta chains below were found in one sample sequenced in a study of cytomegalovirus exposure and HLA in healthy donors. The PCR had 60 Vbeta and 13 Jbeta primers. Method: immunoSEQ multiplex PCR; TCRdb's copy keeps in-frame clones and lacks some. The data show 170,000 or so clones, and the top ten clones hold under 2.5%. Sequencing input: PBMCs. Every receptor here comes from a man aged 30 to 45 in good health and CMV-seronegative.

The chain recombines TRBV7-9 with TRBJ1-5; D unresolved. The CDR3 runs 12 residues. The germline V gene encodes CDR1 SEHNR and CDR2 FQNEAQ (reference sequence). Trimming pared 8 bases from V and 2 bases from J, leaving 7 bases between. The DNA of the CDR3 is TGTGCCAGCGGAGAGGGCAATCAGCCCCAGCATTTT. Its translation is CASGEGNQPQHF.

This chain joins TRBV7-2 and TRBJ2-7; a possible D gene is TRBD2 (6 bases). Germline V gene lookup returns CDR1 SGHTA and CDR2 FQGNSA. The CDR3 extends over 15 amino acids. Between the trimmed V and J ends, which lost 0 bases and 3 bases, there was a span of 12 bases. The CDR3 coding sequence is TGTGCCAGCAGCTTAGCTGTTACGGGAGTCTACGAGCAGTACTTC. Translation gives CASSLAVTGVYEQYF.

The CDR3 spells CASSHVGELREQYF. The CDR3 DNA reads as TGTGCCAGCTCGCACGTCGGAGAACTACGAGAGCAGTACTTC. The chain recombines TRBV19 with TRBJ2-7; D unclear. The CDR3 spans 14 residues. V lost 9 bases to trimming and J lost 7 bases, with 22 bases between them. CDR1 and CDR2 from the germline V gene are LNHDA and SQIVND (reference sequence).

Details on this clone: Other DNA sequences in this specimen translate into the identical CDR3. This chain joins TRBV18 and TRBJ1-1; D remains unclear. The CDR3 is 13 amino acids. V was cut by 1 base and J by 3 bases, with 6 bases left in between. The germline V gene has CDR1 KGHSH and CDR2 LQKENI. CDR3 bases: TGTGCCAGCTCACCACTAGAGGACACTGAAGCTTTCTTT. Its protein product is CASSPLEDTEAFF.

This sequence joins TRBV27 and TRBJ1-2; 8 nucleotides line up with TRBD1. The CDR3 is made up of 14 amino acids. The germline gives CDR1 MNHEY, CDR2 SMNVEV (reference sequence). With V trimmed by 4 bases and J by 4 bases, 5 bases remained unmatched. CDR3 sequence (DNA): TGTGCCAGCAGTTCGTGGACAGGGTTCTATGGCTACACCTTC. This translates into CASSSWTGFYGYTF.

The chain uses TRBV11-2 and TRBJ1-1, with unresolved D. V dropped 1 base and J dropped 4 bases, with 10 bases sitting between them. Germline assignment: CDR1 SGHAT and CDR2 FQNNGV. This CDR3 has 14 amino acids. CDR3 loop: CASSLVGVGTEAFF. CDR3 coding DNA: TGTGCCAGCAGCTTAGTCGGGGTGGGCACTGAAGCTTTCTTT.

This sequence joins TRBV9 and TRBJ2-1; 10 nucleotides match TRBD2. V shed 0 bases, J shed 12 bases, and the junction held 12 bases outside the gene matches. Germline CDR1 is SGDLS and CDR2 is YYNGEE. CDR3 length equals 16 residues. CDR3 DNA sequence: TGTGCCAGCAGCGTAGAAGGGACTAGCGCGGCTGGGGTGCAGTTCTTC. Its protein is CASSVEGTSAAGVQFF.

CDR3 sequence reads: CSVVEANEKLFF. CDR3 coding DNA: TGCAGCGTTGTTGAGGCTAATGAAAAACTGTTTTTT. The genes are TRBV29-1 and TRBJ1-4, with D uncertain. CDR3 length equals 12 residues. Between the trimmed V and J ends, which lost 4 bases and 3 bases, there was a span of 6 bases. Germline CDR1 and CDR2: SQVTM and ANQGSEA.

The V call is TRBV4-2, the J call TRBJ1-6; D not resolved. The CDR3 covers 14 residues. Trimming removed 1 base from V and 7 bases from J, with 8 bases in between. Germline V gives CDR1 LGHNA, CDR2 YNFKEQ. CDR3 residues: CASSQGAENSPLHF. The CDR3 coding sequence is TGTGCCAGCAGCCAAGGGGCAGAAAATTCACCCCTCCACTTT.

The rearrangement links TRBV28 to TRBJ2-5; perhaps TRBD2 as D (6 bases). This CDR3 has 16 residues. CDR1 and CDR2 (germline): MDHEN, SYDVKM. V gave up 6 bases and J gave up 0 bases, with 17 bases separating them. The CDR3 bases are TGTGCCAGCAGATCCCTCCTAGCGAGGTACCAAGAGACCCAGTACTTC. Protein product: CASRSLLARYQETQYF.

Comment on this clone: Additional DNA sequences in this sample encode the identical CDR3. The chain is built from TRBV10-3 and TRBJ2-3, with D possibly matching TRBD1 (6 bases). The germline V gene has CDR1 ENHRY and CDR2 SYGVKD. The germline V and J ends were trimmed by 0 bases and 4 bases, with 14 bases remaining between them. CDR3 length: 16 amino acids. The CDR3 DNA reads TGTGCCATCAGTGAGTCGTTTATTGAGGGGGCAGATACGCAGTATTTT. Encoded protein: CAISESFIEGADTQYF.

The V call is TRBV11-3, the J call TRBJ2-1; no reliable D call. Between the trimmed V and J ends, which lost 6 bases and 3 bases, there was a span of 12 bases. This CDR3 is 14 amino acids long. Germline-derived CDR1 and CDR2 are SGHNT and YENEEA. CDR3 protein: CASSPDGGYNEQFF. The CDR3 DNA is TGTGCCAGCAGTCCCGACGGCGGCTACAATGAGCAGTTCTTC.

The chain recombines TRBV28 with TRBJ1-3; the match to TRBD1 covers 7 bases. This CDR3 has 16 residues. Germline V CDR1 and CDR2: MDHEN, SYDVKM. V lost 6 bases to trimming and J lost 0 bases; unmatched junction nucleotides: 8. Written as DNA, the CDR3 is TGTGCCAGCAGCTATATCGGGACAGTCTCTGGAAACACCATATATTTT. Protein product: CASSYIGTVSGNTIYF.

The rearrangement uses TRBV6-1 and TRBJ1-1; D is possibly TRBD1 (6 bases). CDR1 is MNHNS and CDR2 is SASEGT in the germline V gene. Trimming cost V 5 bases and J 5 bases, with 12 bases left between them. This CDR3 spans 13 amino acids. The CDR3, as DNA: TGTGCCAGCAGTCCAAGGACAGATACTGAAGCTTTCTTT. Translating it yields CASSPRTDTEAFF.

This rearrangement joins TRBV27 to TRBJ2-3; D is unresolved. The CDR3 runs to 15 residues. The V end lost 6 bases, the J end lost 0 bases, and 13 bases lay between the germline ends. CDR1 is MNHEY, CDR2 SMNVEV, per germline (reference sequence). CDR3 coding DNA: TGTGCCAGCAGCCGAGGCCTATACAGCACAGATACGCAGTATTTT. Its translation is CASSRGLYSTDTQYF.

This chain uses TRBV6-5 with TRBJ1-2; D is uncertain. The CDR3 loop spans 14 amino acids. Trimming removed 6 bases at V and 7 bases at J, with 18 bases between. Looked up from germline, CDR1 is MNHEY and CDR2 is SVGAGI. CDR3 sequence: CASSSRGHRGGYTF. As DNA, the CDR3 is TGTGCCAGCAGCTCACGCGGCCACCGGGGTGGCTACACCTTC.

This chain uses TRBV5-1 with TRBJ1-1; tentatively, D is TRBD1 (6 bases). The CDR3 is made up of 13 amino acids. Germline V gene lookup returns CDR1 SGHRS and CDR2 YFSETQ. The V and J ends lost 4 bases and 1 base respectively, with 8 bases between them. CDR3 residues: CASSRTENTEAFF. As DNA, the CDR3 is TGCGCCAGCAGCCGGACAGAGAACACTGAAGCTTTCTTT.

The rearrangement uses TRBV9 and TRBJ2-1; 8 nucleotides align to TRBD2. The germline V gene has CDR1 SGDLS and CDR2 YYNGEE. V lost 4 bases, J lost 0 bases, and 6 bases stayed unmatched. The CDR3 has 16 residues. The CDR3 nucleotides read TGTGCCAGCAGCCCAGCACTAGCGGACTCCTACAATGAGCAGTTCTTC. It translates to CASSPALADSYNEQFF.

CDR3 residues: CASTISLAGATGELFF. CDR3 nucleotide sequence: TGTGCCAGCACCATTTCATTAGCGGGAGCCACCGGGGAGCTGTTTTTT. The chain recombines TRBV7-9 with TRBJ2-2, with TRBD2 identical over 9 bases. V shed 7 bases and J 4 bases; nucleotides not matched to a gene: 10. The CDR3 has 16 amino acids. The germline V gene has CDR1 SEHNR and CDR2 FQNEAQ (reference sequence).

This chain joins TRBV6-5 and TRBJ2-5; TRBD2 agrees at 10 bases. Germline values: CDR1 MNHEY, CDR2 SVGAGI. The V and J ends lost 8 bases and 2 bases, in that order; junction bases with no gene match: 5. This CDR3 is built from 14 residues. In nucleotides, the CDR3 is TGTGCCAGCCGACAACTAGCGGGACAAGAGACCCAGTACTTC. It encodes CASRQLAGQETQYF.

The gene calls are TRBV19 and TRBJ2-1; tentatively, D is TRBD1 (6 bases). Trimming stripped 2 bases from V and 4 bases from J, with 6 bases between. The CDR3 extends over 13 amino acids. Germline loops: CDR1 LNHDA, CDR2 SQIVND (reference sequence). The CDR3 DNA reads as TGTGCCAGTAGTATACAGGGGTACAATGAGCAGTTCTTC. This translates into CASSIQGYNEQFF. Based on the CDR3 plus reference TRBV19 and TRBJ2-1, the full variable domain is DGGITQSPKYLFRKEGQNVTLSCEQNLNHDAMYWYRQDPGQGLRLIYYSQIVNDFQKGDIAEGYSVSREKKESFPLTVTSAQKNPTAFYLCASSIQGYNEQFFGPGTRLTVL.